The 31 T cell receptor beta chains listed next were all sequenced from one sample in a study of blood T cell repertoires in COVID-19 (dated by TCRdb to the early 2020s). The library was built by means of the immunoSEQ multiplex PCR assay. Sourced from immuneACCESS, this table was stored by TCRdb with only in-frame sequences that have V and J called. A share of the clones is absent; for the studies checked, an unresolved V gene accounts for under half, and the remainder has no known explanation. The sample table shows about 17,000 clones, and 89% are seen once. The top ten clones comprise approximately 13% of the sample. Material for sequencing was peripheral blood. The receptors derive from a man in his 60s with active COVID-19.

This chain uses TRBV7-9 with TRBJ2-5; D is possibly TRBD1 (6 bases). The CDR3 runs 16 residues. V was trimmed by 2 bases and J by 5 bases, leaving 18 bases between them. The germline gives CDR1 SEHNR, CDR2 FQNEAQ (reference sequence). This CDR3 reads CASSLSVRGIPETQYF. CDR3 nucleotide sequence: TGTGCCAGCAGCTTATCGGTCAGGGGTATCCCTGAGACCCAGTACTTC.

This clone has a handful of counts. The genes are TRBV9 and TRBJ2-3, with unresolved D. The CDR3 totals 13 residues. Germline V gene sequence: CDR1 SGDLS, CDR2 YYNGEE. V was pared by 2 bases and J by 4 bases, with 8 bases between. The CDR3 protein is CASSVWPSDTQYF. For the CDR3, the DNA is TGTGCCAGCAGCGTCTGGCCCTCAGATACGCAGTATTTT.

This sequence joins TRBV28 and TRBJ1-5; D perhaps matches TRBD1 (6 bases). V was cut by 1 base and J by 2 bases, with 15 bases left in between. The germline V gene has CDR1 MDHEN and CDR2 SYDVKM. This CDR3 spans 17 amino acids. CDR3 in amino acids: CASSLLLGGAGNQPQHF. In DNA form, the CDR3 reads TGTGCCAGCAGTTTATTACTGGGGGGGGCGGGCAATCAGCCCCAGCATTTT.

This clone was seen only once. This chain joins TRBV14 and TRBJ1-1; TRBD1 aligns across 7 bases. The CDR3 extends over 12 amino acids. Germline V gives CDR1 SGHDN, CDR2 FVKESK. The J segment lost 11 bases and the V segment lost 4 bases, leaving 7 bases of the junction unmatched. CDR3 protein: CASSPLGTVAFF. The DNA of the CDR3 is TGTGCCAGCAGCCCCCTTGGGACAGTCGCTTTCTTT.

The chain couples TRBV19 to TRBJ2-5; maybe TRBD1 (6 bases). Germline V gives CDR1 LNHDA, CDR2 SQIVND (reference sequence). This CDR3 spans 12 amino acids. V lost 9 bases to trimming and J lost 5 bases, with 13 bases between them. CDR3 protein: CASSGTRETQYF. CDR3 nucleotide sequence: TGTGCCAGCTCCGGGACAAGGGAGACCCAGTACTTC. Variable domain in full (rest from reference TRBV19 and TRBJ2-5): DGGITQSPKYLFRKEGQNVTLSCEQNLNHDAMYWYRQDPGQGLRLIYYSQIVNDFQKGDIAEGYSVSREKKESFPLTVTSAQKNPTAFYLCASSGTRETQYFGPGTRLLVL.

The V and J genes are TRBV9 and TRBJ1-2, with D hard to call. Germline V gene data show CDR1 as SGDLS and CDR2 as YYNGEE. The CDR3 has 15 residues. Trimming took off 0 bases at V and 0 bases at J, with 9 bases between the two ends. As DNA, the CDR3 is TGTGCCAGCAGCGTAGAAGAGTTCTCTAACTATGGCTACACCTTC. Amino acid sequence: CASSVEEFSNYGYTF.

The chain couples TRBV5-1 to TRBJ2-5; D not resolved. The CDR3 runs 16 residues. V was shortened by 0 bases and J by 4 bases, with 16 bases between the two germline ends. CDR1 and CDR2 (germline): SGHRS, YFSETQ. For the CDR3, the DNA is TGCGCCAGCAGCTTGGAGTGGAGAGCCCCCCCAGAGACCCAGTACTTC. Amino acid sequence: CASSLEWRAPPETQYF.

This clone occurred once. This chain uses TRBV19 with TRBJ1-1, with 9 nucleotides matching TRBD1. The CDR3 sequence is 15 residues long. CDR1 LNHDA and CDR2 SQIVND come from the germline V gene (reference sequence). After removal of 5 bases from V and 3 bases from J, the junction contained 7 bases not matched to a gene. CDR3 DNA sequence: TGTGCCAGTAGTTACCGGGACAGGGAGTACACTGAAGCTTTCTTT. This codes for CASSYRDREYTEAFF.

The genes are TRBV28 and TRBJ2-2, with D perhaps matching TRBD2 (5 bases). The V end was cut by 2 bases, the J end by 6 bases, with 19 bases between. There are 17 residues in the CDR3. The V gene's germline CDR1 is MDHEN and CDR2 SYDVKM. For the CDR3, the DNA is TGTGCCAGCAGTTTAATATCGATTAAGCGGTCGGCCGGGGAGCTGTTTTTT. Translation gives CASSLISIKRSAGELFF.

This clone was detected once. The chain combines TRBV7-3 with TRBJ2-1; tentatively, D is TRBD1 (6 bases). Germline V gives CDR1 SGHTA, CDR2 FQGTGA. There are 15 residues in the CDR3. The V and J ends lost 3 bases and 2 bases respectively, with 11 bases between them. The CDR3, as DNA: TGTGCCAGCAGCTTCCGACAGGTTACCTACAATGAGCAGTTCTTC. Its translation: CASSFRQVTYNEQFF.

This sequence joins TRBV7-3 and TRBJ2-7; perhaps TRBD1 as D (7 bases). V lost 5 bases and J 3 bases, leaving 14 bases between the germline ends. This CDR3 region has 14 residues. The V gene's germline CDR1 is SGHTA and CDR2 FQGTGA. DNA for the CDR3: TGTGCCAGCAGCCCCCAGGGGGGAGACTACGAGCAGTACTTC. It is translated as CASSPQGGDYEQYF.

A single count supports this clone. The rearrangement joins TRBV11-2 to TRBJ2-7; perhaps TRBD2 as D (5 bases). V dropped 5 bases and J dropped 7 bases, with 9 bases sitting between them. The CDR3 is 11 amino acids. CDR1 SGHAT and CDR2 FQNNGV come from the germline V gene. CDR3 bases: TGTGCCAGCAGCGACGAGGGAGAGCAGTACTTC. Its protein product is CASSDEGEQYF.

The chain has TRBV4-1 and TRBJ1-1, with 10 bases lining up with TRBD1. Germline V gives CDR1 MGHRA, CDR2 YSYEKL. V shed 4 bases, J shed 5 bases, and the junction held 1 base outside the gene matches. This CDR3 contains 13 residues. The CDR3 region has the DNA TGCGCCAGCAGCCGGGACAGGGGAACTGAAGCTTTCTTT. Amino acid sequence: CASSRDRGTEAFF.

This chain uses TRBV4-1 with TRBJ2-3; 10 bases agree with TRBD2. V lost 3 bases to trimming and J lost 6 bases; unmatched junction nucleotides: 15. This CDR3 is built from 18 residues. Germline V CDR1 and CDR2: MGHRA, YSYEKL. This chain's CDR3 is CASSQGEAGGRQGDTQYF. In nucleotides, the CDR3 is TGCGCCAGCAGCCAGGGCGAAGCGGGGGGGCGTCAGGGGGATACGCAGTATTTT.

The chain combines TRBV10-2 with TRBJ1-1; maybe TRBD1 (5 bases). Trimming took 4 bases from V and 4 from J, leaving 10 bases between them. The length of the CDR3 is 13 residues. The germline CDR1 and CDR2 sequences are WSHSY and SAAADI. This CDR3 reads CASSVAGGTEAFF. Written as DNA, the CDR3 is TGCGCCAGCAGTGTTGCCGGGGGCACTGAAGCTTTCTTT.

The CDR3 sequence is CSVKLVGETQYF. Here the CDR3 DNA reads TGCAGCGTTAAACTCGTCGGGGAGACCCAGTACTTC. This chain uses TRBV29-1 with TRBJ2-5; D gene ambiguous. The CDR3 is made up of 12 amino acids. The V gene's germline CDR1 is SQVTM and CDR2 ANQGSEA. The germline V and J ends were trimmed by 5 bases and 5 bases, with 12 bases remaining between them.

This clone was counted only a few times. This sequence joins TRBV7-4 and TRBJ2-7; 9 positions match TRBD2. Germline CDR1 is SGHVT and CDR2 is SQSDAQ. The CDR3 runs to 15 residues. V lost 4 bases and J lost 2; bases outside the gene matches: 6. CDR3 residues: CASSSCSGSAYEQYF. CDR3 DNA: TGTGCCAGCAGCTCGTGTAGCGGGAGTGCCTACGAGCAGTACTTC.

This sequence joins TRBV4-3 and TRBJ2-3, with 11 bases matching TRBD2. After removal of 1 base from V and 2 bases from J, the junction contained 2 bases not matched to a gene. The CDR3 covers 16 residues. Germline CDR1 LGHNA, CDR2 YSLEER. The CDR3: CASSQVAGGTTDTQYF. The CDR3 nucleotides are TGCGCCAGCAGCCAAGTAGCGGGGGGGACCACAGATACGCAGTATTTT.

The chain has TRBV4-2 and TRBJ1-1, with D unresolved. Trimming pared 2 bases from V and 8 bases from J, leaving 9 bases between. The CDR3 runs 12 residues. CDR1 is LGHNA and CDR2 is YNFKEQ in the germline V gene. The CDR3 bases are TGTGCCAGCAGCCAAACAGATTACGAAGCTTTCTTT. It encodes CASSQTDYEAFF.

This clone appeared a single time. V is TRBV4-1 and J is TRBJ2-7, with 8 bases that match TRBD1. Germline V gene data show CDR1 as MGHRA and CDR2 as YSYEKL. This CDR3 has 16 amino acids. Trimming at V came to 4 bases and at J to 0 bases, leaving 8 bases not matched to a gene. Here the CDR3 DNA reads TGCGCCAGCAGCCGAGATCGACAGGGGAGCTCCTACGAGCAGTACTTC. This sequence encodes CASSRDRQGSSYEQYF.

The V and J genes are TRBV5-4 and TRBJ2-1, with 7 bases lining up with TRBD2. The CDR3 covers 16 residues. V was clipped by 0 bases and J by 2 bases; unmatched bases: 5. Germline values: CDR1 SGHNT, CDR2 YYREEE (reference sequence). CDR3 loop: CASSLGGSRTYNEQFF. The CDR3 region has the DNA TGTGCCAGCAGCTTGGGCGGGAGTCGCACCTACAATGAGCAGTTCTTC.

The chain is built from TRBV20-1 and TRBJ2-5; a possible D gene is TRBD2 (6 bases). Trimming took 3 bases from V and 4 from J, leaving 18 bases between them. The CDR3 totals 15 residues. Germline CDR1 and CDR2: DFQATT and SNEGSKA (reference sequence). Here the CDR3 DNA reads TGCAGTGCTAGTTTGTTTGGAGGGCCGGGAGAGACCCAGTACTTC. Translation gives CSASLFGGPGETQYF.

The J gene is TRBJ2-7, the V gene TRBV27, with 10 bases lining up with TRBD1. The junction had 3 bases not matched to a gene; V was cut back by 2 bases and J by 2 bases. The CDR3 spans 15 residues. Germline CDR1 reads MNHEY; CDR2 reads SMNVEV (reference sequence). CDR3 protein: CASSLVGQGTYEQYF. The CDR3 nucleotides read TGTGCCAGCAGTTTAGTGGGACAGGGGACCTACGAGCAGTACTTC.

V usage is TRBV2 and J usage is TRBJ2-1, with 7 bases aligning to TRBD1. J gave up 8 bases and V 6 bases, and 4 bases lay outside the gene matches. The CDR3 is made up of 12 amino acids. Germline V gene sequence: CDR1 SNHLY, CDR2 FYNNEI. The CDR3 sequence is CASRYRGDEQFF. The DNA of the CDR3 is TGTGCCAGCAGGTACAGGGGCGATGAGCAGTTCTTC.

The V call is TRBV5-1, the J call TRBJ2-5; TRBD2 matches at 14 bases. The CDR3 extends over 15 amino acids. Germline V gene sequence: CDR1 SGHRS, CDR2 YFSETQ. The V segment lost 0 bases and the J segment 5 bases; nucleotides outside the gene matches: 0. CDR3 amino acids: CASSLGLAGGETQYF. Written as DNA, the CDR3 is TGCGCCAGCAGCTTGGGACTAGCGGGGGGGGAGACCCAGTACTTC.

V is TRBV5-1 and J is TRBJ2-1; TRBD1 is a possible D gene (6 bases). CDR1 is SGHRS, CDR2 YFSETQ, per germline. The CDR3 spans 15 residues. Trimming shortened V by 4 bases and J by 7 bases, and 18 bases separated the two germline ends. The CDR3 sequence is CASSTVPGHPNEQFF. The CDR3 DNA reads TGCGCCAGCAGCACAGTCCCGGGACATCCGAATGAGCAGTTCTTC.

V gene TRBV5-1 combines with J gene TRBJ2-3, with TRBD1 matching over 7 bases. Unmatched junction bases numbered 15, after V lost 3 bases and J lost 5 bases. The CDR3 is made up of 17 amino acids. CDR1 SGHRS and CDR2 YFSETQ come from the germline V gene. The CDR3 region is CASSSGVWTGGKDTQYF. The CDR3 DNA reads TGCGCCAGCAGCTCCGGGGTTTGGACAGGAGGCAAAGATACGCAGTATTTT.

The chain combines TRBV4-3 with TRBJ1-4; D gene uncertain. The CDR3 covers 14 residues. Trimming removed 1 base from V and 8 bases from J, with 11 bases in between. Germline CDR1 LGHNA, CDR2 YSLEER. The CDR3 is CASSQGGWKEKLFF. The CDR3 DNA sequence: TGCGCCAGCAGCCAAGGAGGGTGGAAAGAAAAACTGTTTTTT.

This chain joins TRBV5-5 and TRBJ1-2; no clear D. In germline, CDR1 is SGHKS, CDR2 YYEKEE (reference sequence). This CDR3 comprises 15 residues. The germline V and J ends were trimmed by 0 bases and 2 bases, with 11 bases remaining between them. CDR3 residues: CASSLESEQNYGYTF. The DNA of the CDR3 is TGTGCCAGCAGCTTGGAGTCAGAACAGAACTATGGCTACACCTTC.

The J gene is TRBJ2-1, the V gene TRBV24-1, with D perhaps TRBD1 (5 bases). Trimming took 5 bases from V and 4 from J, leaving 8 bases between them. Germline CDR1 KGHDR, CDR2 SFDVKD. The CDR3 runs 13 residues. CDR3 amino acids: CATSVDSYNEQFF. The DNA of the CDR3 is TGTGCCACCAGTGTCGACAGTTACAATGAGCAGTTCTTC.

The chain is built from TRBV7-3 and TRBJ2-5; 14 bases agree with TRBD2. Germline lookup yields CDR1 SGHTA and CDR2 FQGTGA. V lost 2 bases and J lost 1; bases outside the gene matches: 3. This CDR3 is built from 17 residues. CDR3 nucleotides: TGTGCCAGCAGCTTATTCGGACTAGCGGGGGGCCAAGAGACCCAGTACTTC. Translating it yields CASSLFGLAGGQETQYF.